This T cell receptor beta chain was found in a study of T-cell memory formation after mild COVID-19. Each CDR3 protein is one row after TCRdb ran MiXCR on the 5' RACE reads. The table shows roughly 310,000 distinct CDR3 sequences, with roughly 15% occurring only once. There are a few counts of this clonotype. The antigen remains undetermined. The CDR3 is 18 residues long. V was pared by 1 base and J by 0 bases, with 13 bases between. The germline gives CDR1 SGHVS, CDR2 FQNEAQ. Study conclusions and caveats: Clones that contracted from day 15 to 85 had balanced CD4/CD8; later expanders were CD4+ biased. For contracting clones, CD4+ ones sat mainly in CM and EM, CD8+ in EMRA. The appearance of some responding clones in pre-infection memory suggested that cross-reactive memory joined.

This receptor was obtained from a man younger than 30 who had mild COVID-19 (a few samples of this study predate the infection). Cell type and time point are not known. Input material: PBMCs or a T cell subset sorted from them (not recorded which). The V call is TRBV7-8, the J call TRBJ2-6; D gene unclear. In nucleotides, the CDR3 is TGTGCCAGCAGCTTAGTCTTTAGGTGGCACTCTGGGGCCAACGTCCTGACTTTC. This encodes CASSLVFRWHSGANVLTF.